This TCR beta chain was sequenced during a study of T cells in tumors after PD-1 blockade. The J segment lost 4 bases and the V segment lost 3 bases, leaving 8 bases of the junction unmatched. Germline V gives CDR1 KGHSH, CDR2 LQKENI. The CDR3 runs 15 residues. Produced via immunoSEQ multiplex PCR; TCRdb's table is partial and in-frame only. This table holds fewer than 7,500 clones, around 80% found once. The clonotype comes from a human donor with advanced basal cell or squamous cell carcinoma (not recorded which). The sequencing used PBMCs, collected after anti-PD-1 therapy. The chain employs TRBV18 and TRBJ1-1; 7 bases agree with TRBD1. The CDR3 is CASSPSTGSGTEAFF. The CDR3 DNA reads as TGTGCCAGCTCACCTTCGACAGGGTCTGGCACTGAAGCTTTCTTT.